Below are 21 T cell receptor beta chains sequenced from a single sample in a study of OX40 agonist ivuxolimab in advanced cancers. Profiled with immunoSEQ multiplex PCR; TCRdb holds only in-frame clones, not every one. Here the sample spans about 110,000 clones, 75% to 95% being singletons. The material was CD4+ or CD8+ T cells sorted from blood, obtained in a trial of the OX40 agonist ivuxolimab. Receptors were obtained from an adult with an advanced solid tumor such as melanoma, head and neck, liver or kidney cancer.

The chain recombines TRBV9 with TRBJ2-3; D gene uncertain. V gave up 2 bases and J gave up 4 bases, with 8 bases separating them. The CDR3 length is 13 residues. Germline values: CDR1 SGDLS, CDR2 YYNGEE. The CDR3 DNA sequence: TGTGCCAGCAGCGTGAGAGTAGCAGATACGCAGTATTTT. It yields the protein CASSVRVADTQYF.

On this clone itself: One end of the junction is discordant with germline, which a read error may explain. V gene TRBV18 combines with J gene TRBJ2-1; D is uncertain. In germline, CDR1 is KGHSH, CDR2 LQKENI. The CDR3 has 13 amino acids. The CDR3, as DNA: TGTGCCAGCTCACCACAAAATGACAATGCGCAGTTCTTC. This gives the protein CASSPQNDNAQFF.

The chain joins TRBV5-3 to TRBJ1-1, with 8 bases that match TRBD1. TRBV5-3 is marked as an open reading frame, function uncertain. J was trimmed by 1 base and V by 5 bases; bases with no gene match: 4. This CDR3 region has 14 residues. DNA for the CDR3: TGTGCCAGAAGTAAGGACAGGGCGAACACTGAAGCTTTCTTT. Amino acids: CARSKDRANTEAFF.

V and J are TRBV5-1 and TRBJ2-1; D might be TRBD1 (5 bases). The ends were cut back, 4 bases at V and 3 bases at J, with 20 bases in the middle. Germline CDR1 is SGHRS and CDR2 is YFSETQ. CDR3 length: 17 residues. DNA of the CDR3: TGCGCCAGCAGCCCCCTGGGCCCCAGGGATGGCTACAATGAGCAGTTCTTC. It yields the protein CASSPLGPRDGYNEQFF.

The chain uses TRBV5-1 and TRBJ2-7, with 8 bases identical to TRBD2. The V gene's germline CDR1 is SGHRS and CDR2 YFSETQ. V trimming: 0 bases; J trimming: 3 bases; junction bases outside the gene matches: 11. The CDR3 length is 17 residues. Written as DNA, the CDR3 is TGCGCCAGCAGCTTGGAGGATCGCGGGACTAGGGTCTACGAGCAGTACTTC. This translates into CASSLEDRGTRVYEQYF.

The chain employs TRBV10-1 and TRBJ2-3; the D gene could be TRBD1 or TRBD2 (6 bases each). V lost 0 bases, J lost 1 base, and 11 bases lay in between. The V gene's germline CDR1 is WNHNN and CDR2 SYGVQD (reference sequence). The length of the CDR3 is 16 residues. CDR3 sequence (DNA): TGCGCCAGCAGTGAGTCGTGGGGGGCGGGCACAGATACGCAGTATTTT. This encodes CASSESWGAGTDTQYF.

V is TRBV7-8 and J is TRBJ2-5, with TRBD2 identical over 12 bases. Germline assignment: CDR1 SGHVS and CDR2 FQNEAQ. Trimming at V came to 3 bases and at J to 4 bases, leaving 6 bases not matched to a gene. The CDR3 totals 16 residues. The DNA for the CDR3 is TGTGCCAGCAGCTTCCGGACTAGCGGGGTGGGAGAGACCCAGTACTTC. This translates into CASSFRTSGVGETQYF. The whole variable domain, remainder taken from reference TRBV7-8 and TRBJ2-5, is GAGVSQSPRYKVAKRGQDVALRCDPISGHVSLFWYQQALGQGPEFLTYFQNEAQLDKSGLPSDRFFAERPEGSVSTLKIQRTQQEDSAVYLCASSFRTSGVGETQYFGPGTRLLVL.

As DNA, the CDR3 is TGTGCCTGGAGTGTCGGACTCAGCTCCTACGAGCAGTACTTC. This sequence encodes CAWSVGLSSYEQYF. The chain has TRBV30 and TRBJ2-7, with D possibly being TRBD2 (5 bases). V was shortened by 0 bases and J by 0 bases, with 9 bases between the two germline ends. There are 14 residues in the CDR3. Germline V lookup: CDR1 GTSNPN, CDR2 SVGIG (reference sequence). The full variable domain, in which reference TRBV30 and TRBJ2-7 provide the parts outside the CDR3, is SQTIHQWPATLVQPVGSPLSLECTVEGTSNPNLYWYRQAAGRGLQLLFYSVGIGQISSEVPQNLSASRPQDRQFILSSKKLLLSDSGFYLCAWSVGLSSYEQYFGPGTRLTVT.

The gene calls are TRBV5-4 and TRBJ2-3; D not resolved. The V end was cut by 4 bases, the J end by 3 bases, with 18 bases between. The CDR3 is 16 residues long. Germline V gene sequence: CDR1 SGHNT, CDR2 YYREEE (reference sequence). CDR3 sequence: CASSRPGPPGTDTQYF. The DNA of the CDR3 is TGTGCCAGCAGCAGACCTGGACCGCCGGGTACAGATACGCAGTATTTT.

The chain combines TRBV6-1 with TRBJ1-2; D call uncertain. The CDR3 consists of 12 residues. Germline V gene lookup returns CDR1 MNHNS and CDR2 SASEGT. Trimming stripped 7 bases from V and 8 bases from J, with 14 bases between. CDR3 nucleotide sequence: TGTGCCAGCAATGGGCCCCTCCTCGGCTACACCTTC. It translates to CASNGPLLGYTF.

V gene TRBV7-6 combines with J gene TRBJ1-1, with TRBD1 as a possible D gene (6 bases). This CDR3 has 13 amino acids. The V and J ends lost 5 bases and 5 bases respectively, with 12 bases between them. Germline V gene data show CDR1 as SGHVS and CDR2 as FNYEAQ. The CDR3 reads CASSDDQGTEAFF. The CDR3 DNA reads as TGTGCCAGCAGCGACGATCAGGGGACTGAAGCTTTCTTT.

CDR3 loop: CASTGRQMNTGELFF. The CDR3 DNA sequence: TGTGCCAGCACCGGACGGCAGATGAACACCGGGGAGCTGTTTTTT. This chain connects TRBV27 to TRBJ2-2; D is ambiguous. V lost 7 bases to trimming and J lost 1 base, with 13 bases between them. The length of the CDR3 is 15 residues. Germline CDR1 and CDR2: MNHEY and SMNVEV (reference sequence).

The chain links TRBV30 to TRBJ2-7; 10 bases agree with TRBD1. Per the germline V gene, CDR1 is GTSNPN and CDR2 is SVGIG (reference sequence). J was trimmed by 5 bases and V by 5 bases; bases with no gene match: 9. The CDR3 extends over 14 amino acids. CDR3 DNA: TGTGCCTGGGCTCCGGGACAGGGGTTGCACGAGCAGTACTTC. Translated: CAWAPGQGLHEQYF.

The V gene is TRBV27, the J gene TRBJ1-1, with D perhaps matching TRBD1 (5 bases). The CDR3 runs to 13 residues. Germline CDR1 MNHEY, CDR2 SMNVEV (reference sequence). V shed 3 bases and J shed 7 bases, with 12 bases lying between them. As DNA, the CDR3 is TGTGCCAGCAGTTTTAAGGGGCAGGGTGAAGCTTTCTTT. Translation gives CASSFKGQGEAFF.

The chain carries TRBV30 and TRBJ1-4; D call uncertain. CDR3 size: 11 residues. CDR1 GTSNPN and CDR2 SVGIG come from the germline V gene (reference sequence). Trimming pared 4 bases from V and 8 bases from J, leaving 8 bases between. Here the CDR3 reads CAWNLGEKLFF. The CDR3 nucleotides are TGTGCCTGGAATTTAGGAGAAAAACTGTTTTTT.

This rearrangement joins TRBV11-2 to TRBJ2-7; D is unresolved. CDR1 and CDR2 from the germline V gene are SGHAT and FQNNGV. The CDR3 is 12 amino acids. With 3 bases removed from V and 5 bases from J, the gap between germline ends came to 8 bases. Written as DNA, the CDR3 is TGTGCCAGCAGCTTGGAGTCTCACGAGCAGTACTTC. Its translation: CASSLESHEQYF.

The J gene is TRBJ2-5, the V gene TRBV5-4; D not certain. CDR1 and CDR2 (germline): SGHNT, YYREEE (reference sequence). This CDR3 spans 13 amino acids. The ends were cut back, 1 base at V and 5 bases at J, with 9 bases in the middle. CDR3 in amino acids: CASSLPSRETQYF. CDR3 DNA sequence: TGTGCCAGCAGCTTGCCCTCGAGGGAGACCCAGTACTTC. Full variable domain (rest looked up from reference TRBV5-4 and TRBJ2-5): ETGVTQSPTHLIKTRGQQVTLRCSSQSGHNTVSWYQQALGQGPQFIFQYYREEENGRGNFPPRFSGLQFPNYSSELNVNALELDDSALYLCASSLPSRETQYFGPGTRLLVL.

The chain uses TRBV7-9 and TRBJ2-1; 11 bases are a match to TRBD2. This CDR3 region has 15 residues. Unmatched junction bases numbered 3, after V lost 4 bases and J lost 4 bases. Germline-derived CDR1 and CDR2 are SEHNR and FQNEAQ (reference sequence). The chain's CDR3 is CASSSLAGGYNEQFF. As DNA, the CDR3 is TGTGCCAGCAGCTCTCTAGCGGGAGGTTACAATGAGCAGTTCTTC.

The CDR3 DNA sequence: TGCGCCAGCAGCGGGACGATCACCGGGGAGCTGTTTTTT. Protein: CASSGTITGELFF. This chain uses TRBV5-1 with TRBJ2-2; possibly TRBD1 or TRBD2 for D (5 bases each). V was clipped by 4 bases and J by 4 bases, with 8 bases between them. This CDR3 comprises 13 residues. Germline V lookup: CDR1 SGHRS, CDR2 YFSETQ.

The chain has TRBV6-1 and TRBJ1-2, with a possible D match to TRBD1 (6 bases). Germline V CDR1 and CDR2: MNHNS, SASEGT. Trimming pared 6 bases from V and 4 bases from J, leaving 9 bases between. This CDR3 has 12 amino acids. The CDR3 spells CASRQGSYGYTF. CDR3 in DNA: TGTGCCAGCAGACAGGGTTCCTATGGCTACACCTTC.

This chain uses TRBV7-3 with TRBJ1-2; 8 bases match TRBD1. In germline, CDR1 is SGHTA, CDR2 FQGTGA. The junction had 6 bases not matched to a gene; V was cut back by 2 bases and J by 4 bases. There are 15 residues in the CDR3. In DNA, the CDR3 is TGTGCCAGCAGCTTAGCCAGGGGGCAAGGCTATGGCTACACCTTC. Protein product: CASSLARGQGYGYTF.